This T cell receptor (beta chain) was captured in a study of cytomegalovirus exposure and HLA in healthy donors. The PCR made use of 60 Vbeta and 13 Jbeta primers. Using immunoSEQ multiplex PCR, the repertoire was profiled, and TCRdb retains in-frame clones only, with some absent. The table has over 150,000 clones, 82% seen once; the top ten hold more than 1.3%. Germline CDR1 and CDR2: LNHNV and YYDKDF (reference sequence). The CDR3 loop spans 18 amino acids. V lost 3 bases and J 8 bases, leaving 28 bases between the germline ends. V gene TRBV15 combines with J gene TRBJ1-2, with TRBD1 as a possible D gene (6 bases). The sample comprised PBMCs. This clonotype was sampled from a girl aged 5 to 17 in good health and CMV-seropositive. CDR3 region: CATSSELPEGGRESGYTF. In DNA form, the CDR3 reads TGTGCCACCAGCAGCGAACTCCCTGAGGGGGGGCGAGAATCCGGCTACACCTTC.